Each of the 27 T cell receptor beta chains below was sequenced from the same sample in a study of Tregs in tolerant kidney transplant recipients. The protocol was immunoSEQ multiplex PCR, while the TCRdb copy is restricted to in-frame clones and leaves out a portion. The sample carries approximately 100,000 clones, 93% recorded once. Sample: CD4+ T cells from blood, taken before the transplant. These receptors came from a human donor who received a combined kidney and bone marrow transplant.

The rearrangement joins TRBV9 to TRBJ2-3; 12 nucleotides match TRBD2. This CDR3 contains 16 residues. J gave up 8 bases and V 3 bases, and 10 bases lay outside the gene matches. The germline V gene encodes CDR1 SGDLS and CDR2 YYNGEE. For the CDR3, the DNA is TGTGCCAGCAGCGATCGACTAGCGGGAGTCCCCGCTACGCAGTATTTT. As protein: CASSDRLAGVPATQYF.

This clone is a singleton in its sample. Other DNA sequences from this sample encode an identical CDR3 as well. The chain couples TRBV30 to TRBJ1-5; D ambiguous. With 5 bases removed from V and 4 bases from J, the gap between germline ends came to 9 bases. Germline CDR1 is GTSNPN and CDR2 is SVGIG (reference sequence). The CDR3 is 12 residues long. CDR3 amino acids: CAWSGGNQPQHF. CDR3 nucleotide sequence: TGTGCCTGGTCAGGAGGGAATCAGCCCCAGCATTTT.

This sequence joins TRBV7-2 and TRBJ1-4, with D hard to call. CDR1 SGHTA and CDR2 FQGNSA come from the germline V gene. The CDR3 totals 14 residues. Deletions cut 8 bases from V and 8 bases from J, with 18 bases between. The CDR3 DNA reads as TGTGCCAGCGCTCGTCGGTCAAACGTGGAAAAACTGTTTTTT. This gives the protein CASARRSNVEKLFF.

This chain links TRBV6-5 with TRBJ2-7; no clear D. The CDR3 totals 15 residues. Germline CDR1 and CDR2: MNHEY and SVGAGI. The ends were cut back, 0 bases at V and 3 bases at J, with 12 bases in the middle. The CDR3 region has the DNA TGTGCCAGCAGTTACTCGAGGCAAGCGTTCTACGAGCAGTACTTC. It specifies CASSYSRQAFYEQYF.

This chain uses TRBV18 with TRBJ1-1, with a tentative D call TRBD1 (6 bases). V was pared by 4 bases and J by 0 bases, with 18 bases between. The germline gives CDR1 KGHSH, CDR2 LQKENI. CDR3 length: 17 residues. For the CDR3, the DNA is TGTGCCAGCTCACTTTTATCGCCAGGGGCAATGAACACTGAAGCTTTCTTT. It encodes CASSLLSPGAMNTEAFF.

The chain carries TRBV27 and TRBJ1-2; D perhaps matches TRBD1 (5 bases). The CDR3 is 13 residues long. The ends were cut back, 2 bases at V and 2 bases at J, with 6 bases in the middle. Germline V CDR1 and CDR2: MNHEY, SMNVEV (reference sequence). The CDR3 spells CASSLRQNYGYTF. The CDR3 coding sequence is TGTGCCAGCAGTTTAAGACAGAACTATGGCTACACCTTC.

The chain has TRBV7-2 and TRBJ1-5; no firm D call. CDR1 and CDR2 from the germline V gene are SGHTA and FQGNSA. The germline V and J ends were trimmed by 0 bases and 6 bases, with 6 bases remaining between them. This CDR3 comprises 13 residues. CDR3 protein: CASSLAARQPQHF. CDR3 coding DNA: TGTGCCAGCAGCTTAGCAGCTCGTCAGCCCCAGCATTTT.

The rearrangement joins TRBV13 to TRBJ2-2; 11 bases are a match to TRBD2. CDR1 PRHDT and CDR2 FYEKMQ come from the germline V gene (reference sequence). Germline trimming cut 3 bases from V and 5 bases from J; bases unmatched to any gene: 2. The CDR3 runs to 15 residues. The CDR3 sequence: CASSFSGRETGELFF. The CDR3 DNA sequence: TGTGCCAGCAGCTTTAGCGGGAGGGAAACCGGGGAGCTGTTTTTT.

The CDR3 region has the DNA TGTGCCAGCAGCCCGGGGGACAGTCCGGCCACAGATACGCAGTATTTT. Translated: CASSPGDSPATDTQYF. V and J are TRBV27 and TRBJ2-3; D may be TRBD1 (7 bases). V dropped 6 bases and J dropped 2 bases, with 18 bases sitting between them. CDR3 length: 16 residues. CDR1 is MNHEY and CDR2 is SMNVEV in the germline V gene (reference sequence).

The chain combines TRBV7-2 with TRBJ2-7; TRBD1 matches at 8 bases. V trimming: 5 bases; J trimming: 4 bases; junction bases outside the gene matches: 7. Germline V CDR1 and CDR2: SGHTA, FQGNSA. This CDR3 is built from 14 residues. Here the CDR3 DNA reads TGTGCCAGCAGCACCCCGACAGGGGCTTACGAGCAGTACTTC. Residues: CASSTPTGAYEQYF.

This chain joins TRBV9 and TRBJ2-3, with 10 positions matching TRBD2. V shed 3 bases and J 2 bases; nucleotides not matched to a gene: 6. There are 16 residues in the CDR3. Germline V gene data show CDR1 as SGDLS and CDR2 as YYNGEE. CDR3 sequence reads: CASSANLAGVTDTQYF. The CDR3 DNA reads as TGTGCCAGCAGCGCCAACCTAGCGGGGGTCACAGATACGCAGTATTTT.

The chain uses TRBV5-1 and TRBJ2-2; D is uncertain. Germline loops: CDR1 SGHRS, CDR2 YFSETQ. V lost 2 bases and J 0 bases, leaving 5 bases between the germline ends. This CDR3 contains 14 residues. The CDR3 region has the DNA TGCGCCAGCAGCTTAGACTCGAACACCGGGGAGCTGTTTTTT. Translation gives CASSLDSNTGELFF.

The chain carries TRBV7-9 and TRBJ2-3; D possibly corresponds to TRBD2 (5 bases). In germline, CDR1 is SEHNR, CDR2 FQNEAQ (reference sequence). The V gene lost 1 base and the J gene lost 2 bases, with 13 bases spanning the gap. This CDR3 has 16 amino acids. The CDR3 protein is CASSLGETTSTDTQYF. CDR3 nucleotide sequence: TGTGCCAGCAGCTTAGGGGAGACGACCTCCACAGATACGCAGTATTTT.

This clone is a singleton in its sample. This chain joins TRBV28 and TRBJ1-1; 8 bases agree with TRBD1. CDR1 and CDR2 (germline): MDHEN, SYDVKM. The V and J ends lost 6 bases and 0 bases, in that order; junction bases with no gene match: 3. The CDR3 covers 14 residues. The CDR3 sequence: CASRLGQVNTEAFF. DNA of the CDR3: TGTGCCAGCAGACTGGGACAGGTGAACACTGAAGCTTTCTTT. The whole variable domain, filled in from reference TRBV28 and TRBJ1-1, reads DVKVTQSSRYLVKRTGEKVFLECVQDMDHENMFWYRQDPGLGLRLIYFSYDVKMKEKGDIPEGYSVSREKKERFSLILESASTNQTSMYLCASRLGQVNTEAFFGQGTRLTVV.

The rearrangement links TRBV18 to TRBJ2-5; D may be TRBD1 (8 bases). CDR1 is KGHSH and CDR2 is LQKENI in the germline V gene. V lost 3 bases and J lost 5, with 13 bases in between. The CDR3 runs to 14 residues. CDR3 coding DNA: TGTGCCAGCTCACCGACAGGGGAGGGGGAGACCCAGTACTTC. Translation gives CASSPTGEGETQYF.

In DNA, the CDR3 is TGTGCCAGCAGTTTATTAAGGTCCCTCGGGGAGACCCAGTACTTC. Its protein is CASSLLRSLGETQYF. This chain connects TRBV28 to TRBJ2-5; D gene ambiguous. CDR3 length: 15 residues. Germline assignment: CDR1 MDHEN and CDR2 SYDVKM. V was pared by 1 base and J by 5 bases, with 14 bases between.

This clone was picked up one time. The gene calls are TRBV18 and TRBJ2-7; D perhaps matches TRBD1 (6 bases). Germline loops: CDR1 KGHSH, CDR2 LQKENI. V was cut by 3 bases and J by 6 bases, with 21 bases left in between. The CDR3 totals 16 residues. This chain's CDR3 is CASSPLGAPGDREQYF. CDR3 sequence (DNA): TGTGCCAGCTCACCGTTGGGGGCTCCAGGGGATCGCGAGCAGTACTTC. Full variable domain (rest looked up from reference TRBV18 and TRBJ2-7): NAGVMQNPRHLVRRRGQEARLRCSPMKGHSHVYWYRQLPEEGLKFMVYLQKENIIDESGMPKERFSAEFPKEGPSILRIQQVVRGDSAAYFCASSPLGAPGDREQYFGPGTRLTVT.

J is TRBJ2-7 and V is TRBV11-2; 7 bases are a match to TRBD1. The CDR3 contains 15 residues. The germline V gene encodes CDR1 SGHAT and CDR2 FQNNGV. Losses at the gene ends were 6 bases for V and 1 base for J; bases not matched to a gene: 9. The CDR3: CASRGIGTVSYEQYF. The CDR3, as DNA: TGTGCCAGCAGGGGCATCGGGACAGTTTCCTACGAGCAGTACTTC.

The chain recombines TRBV4-3 with TRBJ2-1, with D possibly TRBD2 on 6 matching bases. Per germline, CDR1 LGHNA and CDR2 YSLEER. The CDR3 runs to 16 residues. Trimming removed 1 base from V and 6 bases from J, with 16 bases in between. The CDR3 DNA follows: TGCGCCAGCAGCCAAGGGGCGCTAGCGCTCACCAATGAGCAGTTCTTC. Its protein is CASSQGALALTNEQFF.

The rearrangement uses TRBV21-1 and TRBJ2-7; the table assigns TRBD2, which was not confirmed against the DNA. TRBV21-1 is noted as a pseudogene. The CDR3 consists of 19 residues. Written as DNA, the CDR3 is TGTGCCAGCAGCAGGGTGGTGAAGGGCGAGAACGGCCGGGACTACGAGCAGTACTTC. Residues: CASSRVVKGENGRDYEQYF.

The chain carries TRBV7-2 and TRBJ2-5; 12 bases line up with TRBD1. With 0 bases clipped from V and 5 bases from J, the junction kept 7 bases outside the gene matches. This CDR3 contains 17 residues. Germline-derived CDR1 and CDR2 are SGHTA and FQGNSA. CDR3 sequence (DNA): TGTGCCAGCAGCTTAGCGTCGGGACAGGGGGCTTGGGAGACCCAGTACTTC. It translates to CASSLASGQGAWETQYF.

Of note for this clone: The junction shows a germline mismatch at one end, possibly a read error. The CDR3 DNA reads as TGTGCCAGCAGCCTAGCCATTGGACAGGGCTACGAGCAGTACTTC. It yields the protein CASSLAIGQGYEQYF. The J gene is TRBJ2-7, the V gene TRBV7-2, with TRBD1 matching 8 bases. Germline V gene sequence: CDR1 SGHTA, CDR2 FQGNSA. This CDR3 has 15 residues.

The chain employs TRBV6-5 and TRBJ2-1; TRBD1 aligns across 7 bases. J lost 6 bases, V lost 2 bases, and 1 base had no gene match. This CDR3 comprises 13 residues. Germline V CDR1 and CDR2: MNHEY, SVGAGI. CDR3 sequence (DNA): TGTGCCAGCAGTTACCGGACAGGCAATGAGCAGTTCTTC. Its translation is CASSYRTGNEQFF.

This clone showed up just once. The V gene is TRBV18, the J gene TRBJ1-3; 11 bases are shared with TRBD1. The CDR3 sequence is 17 residues long. The germline CDR1 and CDR2 sequences are KGHSH and LQKENI. The V and J ends lost 3 bases and 0 bases, in that order; junction bases with no gene match: 4. CDR3: CASSPGTGGISGNTIYF. The CDR3 DNA sequence: TGTGCCAGCTCACCCGGGACAGGGGGAATCTCTGGAAACACCATATATTTT.

The gene calls are TRBV11-1 and TRBJ2-5, with 9 nucleotides matching TRBD2. With V trimmed by 8 bases and J by 3 bases, 4 bases remained unmatched. The CDR3 is made up of 13 amino acids. Germline CDR1 SGHAT, CDR2 FQDESV (reference sequence). The CDR3 nucleotides read TGTGCCAGCCGACTAGCGGCAGAAGAGACCCAGTACTTC. Its protein is CASRLAAEETQYF.

The V gene is TRBV6-5, the J gene TRBJ2-4; perhaps TRBD2 as D (5 bases). V lost 6 bases and J lost 0, with 12 bases in between. The CDR3 totals 15 residues. Germline values: CDR1 MNHEY, CDR2 SVGAGI. CDR3 DNA: TGTGCCAGCAGCCGGACTTCCAGAGCCAAAAACATTCAGTACTTC. It specifies CASSRTSRAKNIQYF.

The V and J genes are TRBV18 and TRBJ1-1; a possible D gene is TRBD1 (5 bases). CDR3 size: 13 residues. The germline V gene encodes CDR1 KGHSH and CDR2 LQKENI. Trimming cost V 6 bases and J 4 bases, with 12 bases left between them. CDR3 residues: CASSQTGSTEAFF. CDR3 nucleotide sequence: TGTGCCAGCTCTCAAACAGGAAGCACTGAAGCTTTCTTT.